The 21 T cell receptor beta chains listed next were all sequenced from one sample in a study of control samples from healthy donors and cancer patients. Method: immunoSEQ multiplex PCR; TCRdb's copy keeps in-frame clones and lacks some. Of roughly 370,000 clones listed, around nine tenths are singletons. Sequencing used PBMCs. These receptor sequences come from a middle-aged man with head and neck cancer.

This clone was detected only once. V gene TRBV4-1 combines with J gene TRBJ1-5; no definite D call. V lost 1 base, J lost 2 bases, and 15 bases lay in between. CDR1 is MGHRA, CDR2 YSYEKL, per germline. CDR3 length equals 17 residues. The CDR3 reads CASSQGVAGLGNQPQHF. In DNA form, the CDR3 reads TGCGCCAGCAGCCAAGGAGTGGCGGGGTTAGGCAATCAGCCCCAGCATTTT.

This clone was seen only once. The V and J genes are TRBV2 and TRBJ1-5; perhaps TRBD1 as D (5 bases). CDR1 and CDR2 (germline): SNHLY, FYNNEI. The CDR3 loop spans 16 amino acids. Trimming took 6 bases from V and 3 from J, leaving 18 bases between them. CDR3 in amino acids: CASSGRGRGNNQPQHF. DNA for the CDR3: TGTGCCAGCAGCGGACGGGGGAGAGGGAACAATCAGCCCCAGCATTTT.

The chain couples TRBV10-3 to TRBJ1-6; 7 bases are a match to TRBD1. The junction had 11 bases not matched to a gene; V was cut back by 11 bases and J by 7 bases. There are 14 residues in the CDR3. Looked up from germline, CDR1 is ENHRY and CDR2 is SYGVKD. CDR3 protein: CASRPGQTNSPLHF. CDR3 sequence (DNA): TGTGCCTCAAGACCGGGACAGACGAATTCACCCCTCCACTTT.

This chain uses TRBV5-4 with TRBJ2-6, with D maybe TRBD1 (5 bases). Germline CDR1 reads SGHNT; CDR2 reads YYREEE (reference sequence). V was pared by 6 bases and J by 2 bases, with 15 bases between. CDR3 length: 16 amino acids. CDR3 residues: CASTWAGNTGANVLTF. CDR3 sequence (DNA): TGTGCCAGCACGTGGGCAGGGAACACTGGGGCCAACGTCCTGACTTTC.

The chain recombines TRBV2 with TRBJ2-7; TRBD2 matches at 8 bases. Germline assignment: CDR1 SNHLY and CDR2 FYNNEI. The CDR3 covers 15 residues. After removal of 5 bases from V and 0 bases from J, the junction contained 6 bases not matched to a gene. CDR3 sequence (DNA): TGTGCCAGCAGTTTTATAGCGGGAAGCTCCTACGAGCAGTACTTC. Encoded protein: CASSFIAGSSYEQYF.

The chain uses TRBV7-2 and TRBJ2-6; 10 nucleotides align to TRBD1. The CDR3 totals 17 residues. CDR1 and CDR2 (germline): SGHTA, FQGNSA. Trimming cost V 5 bases and J 4 bases; bases outside gene matches: 8. The CDR3, as DNA: TGTGCCAGCAGCCCCGGGACAGGGGCAGGGGGGGCCAACGTCCTGACTTTC. Its protein product is CASSPGTGAGGANVLTF.

J is TRBJ2-1 and V is TRBV24-1, with TRBD1 as a possible D gene (6 bases). Trimming shortened V by 3 bases and J by 5 bases, and 13 bases separated the two germline ends. CDR3 size: 15 residues. CDR1 and CDR2 from the germline V gene are KGHDR and SFDVKD. The CDR3 nucleotides read TGTGCCACCAGTGATCCCGGGACAATCGACAATGAGCAGTTCTTC. This translates into CATSDPGTIDNEQFF.

The genes are TRBV5-6 and TRBJ1-6, with D possibly being TRBD1 (5 bases). From germline, CDR1 is SGHDT and CDR2 YYEEEE. Trimming removed 7 bases at V and 4 bases at J, with 21 bases between. The CDR3 extends over 17 amino acids. The CDR3 sequence: CASASTARDVYNSPLHF. The CDR3 DNA sequence: TGTGCCAGCGCATCCACGGCCAGGGATGTATATAATTCACCCCTCCACTTT.

The chain uses TRBV28 and TRBJ1-2; 8 bases are shared with TRBD1. Germline lookup yields CDR1 MDHEN and CDR2 SYDVKM. After removal of 6 bases from V and 7 bases from J, the junction contained 13 bases not matched to a gene. CDR3 length equals 15 residues. The DNA for the CDR3 is TGTGCCAGCAGAACCGACAGGGGAGCGGCAGGTGGCTACACCTTC. Protein product: CASRTDRGAAGGYTF.

The gene calls are TRBV5-6 and TRBJ2-7, with 7 bases aligning to TRBD1. Germline lookup yields CDR1 SGHDT and CDR2 YYEEEE. The V segment lost 4 bases and the J segment 3 bases; nucleotides outside the gene matches: 10. This CDR3 region has 15 residues. CDR3 nucleotides: TGTGCCAGCAGCAAGACAGGGTTCATGATCTACGAGCAGTACTTC. Its protein product is CASSKTGFMIYEQYF.

This clone has only one observation. The chain is built from TRBV29-1 and TRBJ2-2, with D possibly being TRBD2 (5 bases). V was shortened by 4 bases and J by 3 bases, with 9 bases between the two germline ends. Germline V CDR1 and CDR2: SQVTM, ANQGSEA. This CDR3 region has 13 residues. This chain's CDR3 is CSVARGDTGELFF. DNA for the CDR3: TGCAGCGTTGCCCGGGGAGACACCGGGGAGCTGTTTTTT.

This clone has just one count. The chain recombines TRBV6-6 with TRBJ1-4, with TRBD1 matching 8 bases. This CDR3 is 19 amino acids long. Germline assignment: CDR1 MNHNY and CDR2 SVGAGI (reference sequence). Trimming cost V 5 bases and J 0 bases; bases outside gene matches: 14. The chain's CDR3 is CASSRRDRPSIATNEKLFF. The DNA of the CDR3 is TGTGCCAGCAGTCGACGGGACAGGCCCTCTATTGCAACTAATGAAAAACTGTTTTTT.

The rearrangement uses TRBV5-1 and TRBJ1-1; 8 bases are shared with TRBD1. After removal of 3 bases from V and 5 bases from J, the junction contained 9 bases not matched to a gene. The CDR3 is 15 amino acids. CDR1 is SGHRS and CDR2 is YFSETQ in the germline V gene. DNA of the CDR3: TGCGCCAGCAGCTCCGATGGACAGGGAGGGACTGAAGCTTTCTTT. It translates to CASSSDGQGGTEAFF. The full variable domain, in which reference TRBV5-1 and TRBJ1-1 provide the parts outside the CDR3, is KAGVTQTPRYLIKTRGQQVTLSCSPISGHRSVSWYQQTPGQGLQFLFEYFSETQRNKGNFPGRFSGRQFSNSRSEMNVSTLELGDSALYLCASSSDGQGGTEAFFGQGTRLTVV.

V is TRBV27 and J is TRBJ2-7; 8 bases are shared with TRBD2. The CDR3 has 16 amino acids. After removal of 3 bases from V and 3 bases from J, the junction contained 10 bases not matched to a gene. Looked up from germline, CDR1 is MNHEY and CDR2 is SMNVEV (reference sequence). This CDR3 reads CASSFTLVAGLYEQYF. The CDR3 nucleotides are TGTGCCAGCAGTTTTACCCTTGTAGCGGGACTCTACGAGCAGTACTTC.

The rearrangement joins TRBV6-1 to TRBJ2-5; D gene unclear. In germline, CDR1 is MNHNS, CDR2 SASEGT. This CDR3 contains 15 residues. The V and J ends lost 1 base and 5 bases respectively, with 14 bases between them. CDR3 sequence: CASSEGRSPRETQYF. CDR3 nucleotide sequence: TGTGCCAGCAGTGAAGGGCGATCCCCAAGGGAGACCCAGTACTTC.

There are a few counts of this clone. This CDR3 reads CASSFLGRGTEAFF. The CDR3 DNA sequence: TGTGCCAGCAGTTTCCTCGGGCGAGGAACTGAAGCTTTCTTT. J is TRBJ1-1 and V is TRBV27; D is unresolved. The CDR3 length is 14 residues. With 3 bases removed from V and 5 bases from J, the gap between germline ends came to 13 bases. CDR1 is MNHEY, CDR2 SMNVEV, per germline (reference sequence).

The chain recombines TRBV1 with TRBJ1-5. TRBV1 is a listed pseudogene. The CDR3 extends over 17 amino acids. CDR3 region: CTSSQDFTRPGNQPQHF. The CDR3 coding sequence is TGCACCAGCAGCCAAGATTTTACCCGGCCGGGCAATCAGCCCCAGCATTTT.

The V and J genes are TRBV11-2 and TRBJ2-3, with 7 bases that match TRBD2. The V and J ends lost 5 bases and 0 bases, in that order; junction bases with no gene match: 5. CDR1 and CDR2 from the germline V gene are SGHAT and FQNNGV. The CDR3 totals 15 residues. CDR3 nucleotide sequence: TGTGCCAGCAGCCCTAGCGGAACTAGCACAGATACGCAGTATTTT. Its protein product is CASSPSGTSTDTQYF. Together with reference TRBV11-2 and TRBJ2-3, the CDR3 gives the full variable domain: EAGVAQSPRYKIIEKRQSVAFWCNPISGHATLYWYQQILGQGPKLLIQFQNNGVVDDSQLPKDRFSAERLKGVDSTLKIQPAKLEDSAVYLCASSPSGTSTDTQYFGPGTRLTVL.

The V and J genes are TRBV6-2 or TRBV6-3 and TRBJ2-1; TRBD2 is a possible D gene (6 bases). The V end lost 1 base, the J end lost 5 bases, and 9 bases lay between the germline ends. The CDR3 sequence is 14 residues long. Germline values: CDR1 MNHEY, CDR2 SVGEGT. DNA for the CDR3: TGTGCCAGCAGTTACTTGTGGGGGGACAATGAGCAGTTCTTC. Translated: CASSYLWGDNEQFF.

The rearrangement joins TRBV5-1 to TRBJ2-3; D gene ambiguous. The CDR3 covers 14 residues. V was clipped by 1 base and J by 6 bases, with 12 bases between them. Germline CDR1 SGHRS, CDR2 YFSETQ. The CDR3 DNA reads as TGCGCCAGCAGCTTGAGGCCAGCTGGGGATACGCAGTATTTT. Its translation: CASSLRPAGDTQYF.

V and J are TRBV20-1 and TRBJ1-3; TRBD1 aligns across 7 bases. This CDR3 is 14 amino acids long. Germline CDR1 and CDR2: DFQATT and SNEGSKA (reference sequence). V gave up 3 bases and J gave up 4 bases; unmatched junction bases: 6. The chain's CDR3 is CSASRLGGGNTIYF. Written as DNA, the CDR3 is TGCAGTGCTAGTAGATTAGGGGGCGGAAACACCATATATTTT.